This T cell receptor (beta chain) originates from a study of a mutant IDH1 vaccine in newly diagnosed glioma. Study background: Either 4-6 weeks after radiotherapy alone or alongside temozolomide, vaccination was begun. General study results and limits: Seemingly, pseudoprogression had no relation to changes in the top peripheral T cell clonotypes.

Time point meaning: week 35, safety follow-up. The content of each vaccine dose was 300 ug of mutant IDH1 20-mer peptide, and topical imiquimod accompanied it. New WHO grade 3 or 4 astrocytomas that were IDH1-mutant and ATRX-lost had been found in donors. Regarding this clone: Antigen unknown.

The repertoire was sequenced with immunoSEQ multiplex PCR; TCRdb's copy has only in-frame clones and lacks some. The table has around 70,000 clones, 80% to 85% seen once. The CDR3 length is 15 residues. Deletions cut 4 bases from V and 0 bases from J, with 12 bases between. In germline, CDR1 is SGHDT, CDR2 YYEEEE. This TCR was sampled from a man aged 18 to 30 with glioma. Sequenced material: PBMCs, taken from a glioma patient whose treatment included an IDH1 peptide vaccine. The chain joins TRBV5-6 to TRBJ2-3; maybe TRBD1 (5 bases). CDR3 region: CASSMGPLSTDTQYF. Here the CDR3 DNA reads TGTGCCAGCAGCATGGGGCCCCTGAGCACAGATACGCAGTATTTT.